The present entry profiles one T cell receptor beta chain with its context. No antigen is known for it. Described time point: cycle 4 day 1 (C4D1), after 6 weeks of nivolumab. Relapse after autologous stem cell transplantation occurred in every patient, and brentuximab vedotin exposure varied. This sample is part of a study of PD-1 blockade in classical Hodgkin lymphoma. Overall study results and limits: Reasons behind the repertoire differences stay unclear, perhaps disease activity or earlier therapy. Newly diagnosed patients reportedly trailed healthy donors in baseline TCR diversity.

Clones were sequenced by immunoSEQ multiplex PCR, and TCRdb holds only the in-frame ones, with some missing. This sample has almost 95,000 clones, with 83% found just once. Deletions cut 3 bases from V and 6 bases from J, with 18 bases between. The CDR3 runs to 16 residues. The germline CDR1 and CDR2 sequences are SGHTA and FQGNSA. V is TRBV7-2 and J is TRBJ1-5, with D maybe TRBD1 (6 bases). The sequence derives from a human donor with classical Hodgkin lymphoma. This material consisted of peripheral blood mononuclear cells (PBMCs), taken before the fourth cycle of nivolumab. The CDR3 here is CASSLETGLRAQPQHF. The CDR3 DNA is TGTGCCAGCAGCTTGGAAACAGGGTTAAGGGCTCAGCCCCAGCATTTT.